Shown below are 20 T cell receptor beta chains from a single sample sequenced in a study of control samples from healthy donors and cancer patients. Profiling relied on immunoSEQ multiplex PCR, and the TCRdb table lists in-frame clones only, not all of them. Of more than 95,000 clones in the sample, more than 85% are singletons; the top ten hold 2% to 3%. Sample: blood. Source of these receptors: a man under 40 in good health.

Written as DNA, the CDR3 is TGCGCCAGCAGCCCGCCGTGGGGGCCGAACACTGAAGCTTTCTTT. Amino acid sequence: CASSPPWGPNTEAFF. The chain uses TRBV5-1 and TRBJ1-1; weak D call: TRBD1 (6 bases). V was cut by 4 bases and J by 1 base, with 14 bases left in between. The CDR3 has 15 residues. The germline V gene encodes CDR1 SGHRS and CDR2 YFSETQ. Full variable domain (rest looked up from reference TRBV5-1 and TRBJ1-1): KAGVTQTPRYLIKTRGQQVTLSCSPISGHRSVSWYQQTPGQGLQFLFEYFSETQRNKGNFPGRFSGRQFSNSRSEMNVSTLELGDSALYLCASSPPWGPNTEAFFGQGTRLTVV.

This sequence joins TRBV29-1 and TRBJ1-1, with 8 positions matching TRBD1. Germline CDR1 reads SQVTM; CDR2 reads ANQGSEA. J gave up 4 bases and V 6 bases, and 7 bases lay outside the gene matches. The CDR3 extends over 13 amino acids. In nucleotides, the CDR3 is TGCAGCGTCGCGACAGGGGCGGGCACTGAAGCTTTCTTT. Its protein product is CSVATGAGTEAFF. Together with reference TRBV29-1 and TRBJ1-1, the CDR3 gives the full variable domain: SAVISQKPSRDICQRGTSLTIQCQVDSQVTMMFWYRQQPGQSLTLIATANQGSEATYESGFVIDKFPISRPNLTFSTLTVSNMSPEDSSIYLCSVATGAGTEAFFGQGTRLTVV.

The J gene is TRBJ2-7, the V gene TRBV27; 7 bases line up with TRBD1. This CDR3 has 13 amino acids. Germline CDR1 reads MNHEY; CDR2 reads SMNVEV (reference sequence). V was pared by 8 bases and J by 2 bases, with 6 bases of the junction left unmatched. CDR3 nucleotides: TGTGCCAGCTCACAGGGGAATACCTACGAGCAGTACTTC. It is translated as CASSQGNTYEQYF.

The rearrangement uses TRBV18 and TRBJ1-5; no reliable D call. Germline CDR1 is KGHSH and CDR2 is LQKENI. CDR3 size: 15 residues. Trimming shortened V by 6 bases and J by 2 bases, and 14 bases separated the two germline ends. The CDR3 region is CASSPDLIGNQPQHF. As DNA, the CDR3 is TGTGCCAGCTCTCCGGATCTAATTGGCAATCAGCCCCAGCATTTT.

In this sample, this clone turned up a few times. The chain uses TRBV5-5 and TRBJ1-6; 8 bases are a match to TRBD1. The junction had 5 bases not matched to a gene; V was cut back by 0 bases and J by 9 bases. CDR3 length equals 15 residues. Germline V gene data show CDR1 as SGHKS and CDR2 as YYEKEE (reference sequence). The CDR3 DNA sequence: TGTGCCAGCAGCTTGGGGACAGGGTATGGTTCACCCCTCCACTTT. It is translated as CASSLGTGYGSPLHF. The entire variable domain, with the rest obtained from reference TRBV5-5 and TRBJ1-6, is as follows: DAGVTQSPTHLIKTRGQQVTLRCSPISGHKSVSWYQQVLGQGPQFIFQYYEKEERGRGNFPDRFSARQFPNYSSELNVNALLLGDSALYLCASSLGTGYGSPLHFGNGTRLTVT.

V gene TRBV24-1 combines with J gene TRBJ2-3; 9 nucleotides agree with TRBD2. Unmatched junction bases numbered 5, after V lost 3 bases and J lost 2 bases. There are 16 residues in the CDR3. Germline assignment: CDR1 KGHDR and CDR2 SFDVKD. The CDR3: CATSDPLAGLTDTQYF. The CDR3 DNA reads TGTGCCACCAGTGATCCCCTAGCGGGACTCACAGATACGCAGTATTTT.

The gene calls are TRBV9 and TRBJ2-1; 8 bases map to TRBD2. Germline lookup yields CDR1 SGDLS and CDR2 YYNGEE. CDR3 length: 18 amino acids. Germline trimming cut 4 bases from V and 0 bases from J; bases unmatched to any gene: 12. The chain's CDR3 is CASSPGGERTSSYNEQFF. DNA for the CDR3: TGTGCCAGCAGCCCCGGGGGGGAACGGACTAGCTCCTACAATGAGCAGTTCTTC.

This clone appeared a few times. CDR3 DNA: TGTGCCAGCAGCGCTACAGGGGAGACTGAAGCTTTCTTT. Translation gives CASSATGETEAFF. V usage is TRBV6-5 and J usage is TRBJ1-1, with TRBD1 identical over 7 bases. CDR1 MNHEY and CDR2 SVGAGI come from the germline V gene. This CDR3 has 13 residues. Germline trimming cut 6 bases from V and 5 bases from J; bases unmatched to any gene: 6.

The chain has TRBV28 and TRBJ1-2; TRBD1 is a possible D gene (5 bases). V shed 6 bases and J shed 14 bases, with 16 bases lying between them. The CDR3 is 11 amino acids. Looked up from germline, CDR1 is MDHEN and CDR2 is SYDVKM. CDR3 DNA: TGTGCCAGCAGGGAGGGAGGGGCTAAAACCTTC. Translating it yields CASREGGAKTF.

The rearrangement uses TRBV11-2 and TRBJ2-3; 13 nucleotides match TRBD2. The CDR3 consists of 16 residues. Losses at the gene ends were 3 bases for V and 1 base for J; bases not matched to a gene: 1. Per germline, CDR1 SGHAT and CDR2 FQNNGV. CDR3 sequence reads: CASSFGTSGGTDTQYF. The CDR3 coding sequence is TGTGCCAGCAGCTTTGGGACTAGCGGGGGCACAGATACGCAGTATTTT.

The rearrangement joins TRBV19 to TRBJ1-2; 10 bases align to TRBD1. Germline CDR1 is LNHDA and CDR2 is SQIVND (reference sequence). The trim removed 9 bases at V and 2 bases at J, leaving 9 bases unmatched. The CDR3 consists of 15 residues. The CDR3 reads CASAWSGQGNYGYTF. The CDR3 DNA reads TGTGCCAGCGCTTGGTCGGGACAGGGGAACTATGGCTACACCTTC.

The V gene is TRBV9, the J gene TRBJ1-3, with 8 bases lining up with TRBD1. V lost 4 bases, J lost 4 bases, and 7 bases stayed unmatched. This CDR3 spans 15 amino acids. The germline V gene has CDR1 SGDLS and CDR2 YYNGEE. CDR3 bases: TGTGCCAGCAGCTCCCAGGGGGCTGAAGGAAACACCATATATTTT. As protein: CASSSQGAEGNTIYF.

The rearrangement uses TRBV28 and TRBJ2-1; 7 bases match TRBD2. V was pared by 5 bases and J by 0 bases, with 7 bases of the junction left unmatched. Germline V CDR1 and CDR2: MDHEN, SYDVKM. The CDR3 has 16 amino acids. The CDR3 nucleotides are TGTGCCAGCAGTGTTCACGGGGGGAGCTCCTACAATGAGCAGTTCTTC. This encodes CASSVHGGSSYNEQFF. The variable domain in full, with the rest retrieved from reference TRBV28 and TRBJ2-1, is DVKVTQSSRYLVKRTGEKVFLECVQDMDHENMFWYRQDPGLGLRLIYFSYDVKMKEKGDIPEGYSVSREKKERFSLILESASTNQTSMYLCASSVHGGSSYNEQFFGPGTRLTVL.

In DNA form, the CDR3 reads TGCGCCAGCAGTGAAGGTCCTTTATCCCAGGGTCAGCCCCAGCATTTT. This sequence encodes CASSEGPLSQGQPQHF. This chain connects TRBV10-2 to TRBJ1-5; maybe TRBD1 (5 bases). This CDR3 comprises 16 residues. The V gene lost 3 bases and the J gene lost 6 bases, with 18 bases spanning the gap. Looked up from germline, CDR1 is WSHSY and CDR2 is SAAADI.

The rearrangement joins TRBV24-1 to TRBJ2-1; the match to TRBD2 covers 8 bases. This CDR3 contains 14 residues. The germline CDR1 and CDR2 sequences are KGHDR and SFDVKD. J lost 8 bases, V lost 2 bases, and 4 bases had no gene match. Here the CDR3 DNA reads TGTGCCACCAGTGATTCGGGGGGGCCCGATGAGCAGTTCTTC. Its translation: CATSDSGGPDEQFF.

The chain uses TRBV5-4 and TRBJ1-6, with D unclear. Germline V gene data show CDR1 as SGHNT and CDR2 as YYREEE (reference sequence). The V end was cut by 0 bases, the J end by 4 bases, with 2 bases between. The CDR3 covers 13 residues. In DNA, the CDR3 is TGTGCCAGCAGCTTGGGGTATAATTCACCCCTCCACTTT. Its translation: CASSLGYNSPLHF.

This clone was counted once. CDR3 nucleotide sequence: TGCGCCAGCAGTGTAAACAGCCTGTGGTGCTCACCCCTCCACTTT. This gives the protein CASSVNSLWCSPLHF. J is TRBJ1-6 and V is TRBV10-1, with D unclear. There are 15 residues in the CDR3. Germline V gene lookup returns CDR1 WNHNN and CDR2 SYGVQD (reference sequence). V was clipped by 4 bases and J by 10 bases, with 17 bases between them.

This clone appeared once. The chain carries TRBV6-5 and TRBJ1-5; D gene uncertain. The CDR3 totals 13 residues. Germline assignment: CDR1 MNHEY and CDR2 SVGAGI. V lost 6 bases, J lost 0 bases, and 6 bases lay in between. DNA of the CDR3: TGTGCCAGCAGCTTGGGTAGCAATCAGCCCCAGCATTTT. Its protein is CASSLGSNQPQHF.

The chain recombines TRBV1 with TRBJ1-1. TRBV1 is labeled a pseudogene. CDR3 length: 17 residues. The CDR3 here is CTSSRNLAGTVNTEAFF. CDR3 bases: TGCACCAGCAGCCGAAATCTAGCAGGGACCGTGAACACTGAAGCTTTCTTT.

The J gene is TRBJ1-5, the V gene TRBV6-5, with D maybe TRBD1 (5 bases). The CDR3 length is 14 residues. Trimming cost V 6 bases and J 2 bases, with 11 bases left between them. Germline V gene lookup returns CDR1 MNHEY and CDR2 SVGAGI. The CDR3 DNA reads TGTGCCAGCAGCCTCTTGGGGGGCAATCAGCCCCAGCATTTT. It codes for CASSLLGGNQPQHF.